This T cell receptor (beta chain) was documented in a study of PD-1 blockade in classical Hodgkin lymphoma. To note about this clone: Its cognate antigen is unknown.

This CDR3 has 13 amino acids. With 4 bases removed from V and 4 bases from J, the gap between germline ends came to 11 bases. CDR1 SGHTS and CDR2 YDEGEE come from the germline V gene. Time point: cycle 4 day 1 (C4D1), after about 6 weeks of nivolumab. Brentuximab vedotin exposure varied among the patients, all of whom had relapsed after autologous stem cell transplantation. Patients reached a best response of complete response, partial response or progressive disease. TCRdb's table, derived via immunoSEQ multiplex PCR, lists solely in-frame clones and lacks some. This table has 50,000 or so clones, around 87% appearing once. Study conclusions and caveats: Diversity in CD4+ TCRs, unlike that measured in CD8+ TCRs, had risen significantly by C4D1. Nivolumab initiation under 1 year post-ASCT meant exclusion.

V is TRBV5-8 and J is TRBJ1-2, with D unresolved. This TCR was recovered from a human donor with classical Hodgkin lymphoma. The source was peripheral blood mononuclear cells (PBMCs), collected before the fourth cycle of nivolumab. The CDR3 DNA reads TGTGCCAGCAGCCGAACTAACATCTATGGCTACACCTTC. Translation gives CASSRTNIYGYTF. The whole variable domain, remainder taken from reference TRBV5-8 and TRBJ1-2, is EAGVTQSPTHLIKTRGQQATLRCSPISGHTSVYWYQQALGLGLQFLLWYDEGEERNRGNFPPRFSGRQFPNYSSELNVNALELEDSALYLCASSRTNIYGYTFGSGTRLTVV.